Below, one TCR beta chain is given with its context. The PCR had 60 Vbeta and 13 Jbeta primers. Profiled with immunoSEQ multiplex PCR; TCRdb holds only in-frame clones, not every one. The sample lists 50,000 or so clones, 50% to 70% seen once, with about 12% in the top ten. CDR1 is SGHTA, CDR2 FQGNSA, per germline. The length of the CDR3 is 13 residues. V gave up 5 bases and J gave up 6 bases, with 13 bases separating them. The sample is drawn from a study of cytomegalovirus exposure and HLA in healthy donors. When sampled, the donors appeared nominally healthy, though they likely had unrecorded immune exposures.

This rearrangement joins TRBV7-2 to TRBJ1-2; no definite D call. Sequencing was performed on PBMCs. This receptor was obtained from a human donor in good health. The CDR3 loop is CASSPFNTNGYTF. CDR3 bases: TGTGCCAGCAGCCCTTTCAACACCAATGGCTACACCTTC.